Listed below are T cell receptor beta chains from one sample, sequenced in a study of regulatory T cells in long-lasting Graves disease. In TCRdb, the multiplex PCR reads were re-called with MiXCR into one record per CDR3 protein. The sample holds fewer than 550,000 distinct CDR3 sequences, approximately 16% seen once. The same specimen was also included in a second study, on T cells in Graves' hyperthyroidism and ophthalmopathy.

The sequenced sample was peripheral blood mononuclear cells (PBMCs), obtained at new diagnosis, from a patient treated with antithyroid drugs. These receptors originate from a woman aged 40 to 65 with Graves disease. CDR3s include the opening cysteine and the closing phenylalanine or tryptophan. Each record gives: J gene, clone size, D gene, V gene, CDR3 protein, CDR3 DNA. A D gene is named only where the DNA matches it firmly. For some rows the clone size is stated as once, few or many, or as a class when expanded; others skip it.

J: TRBJ1-4; size: many; D: -; V: TRBV28; CDR3: CASSSARGPNEKLFF; DNA: TGTGCCAGCAGTTCTGCCCGGGGTCCGAATGAAAAACTGTTTTTT
J: TRBJ1-6; size: -; D: -; V: TRBV5-4; CDR3: CASSSTTGSSPLHF; DNA: TGTGCCAGCAGCTCAACAACAGGGAGTTCACCCCTCCACTTT
J: TRBJ1-6; size: -; D: -; V: TRBV25-1; CDR3: CASSGPNFNSPLHF; DNA: TGTGCCAGCAGTGGACCGAATTTTAATTCACCCCTCCACTTT
J: TRBJ1-1; size: few; D: TRBD1; V: TRBV11-1; CDR3: CASSRIQGGETEAFF; DNA: TGTGCCAGCAGCCGGATTCAGGGGGGGGAGACTGAAGCTTTCTTT
J: TRBJ2-1; size: -; D: -; V: TRBV6-1; CDR3: CASSEMAGGGEQFF; DNA: TGTGCCAGCAGTGAAATGGCGGGTGGGGGGGAGCAGTTCTTC
J: TRBJ2-3; size: -; D: TRBD1; V: TRBV7-9; CDR3: CASSFYRGRGGTDTQYF; DNA: TGTGCCAGCAGCTTCTACAGGGGGCGAGGGGGCACAGATACGCAGTATTTT
J: TRBJ1-1; size: -; D: -; V: TRBV5-1; CDR3: CASSTRGGALPPTEAFF; DNA: TGCGCCAGCAGCACCCGAGGCGGCGCCCTCCCCCCCACTGAAGCTTTCTTT
J: TRBJ1-6; size: few; D: -; V: TRBV6-1; CDR3: CASRFGQFSNSPLHF; DNA: TGTGCCAGCAGGTTCGGACAGTTTTCGAATTCACCCCTCCACTTT
J: TRBJ2-1; size: many; D: -; V: TRBV30; CDR3: CAWSVLGQDKVF; DNA: TGTGCCTGGAGTGTACTAGGGCAGGATAAGGTCTTC
J: TRBJ1-1; size: many; D: -; V: TRBV2; CDR3: CASMGGRRSTEAFF; DNA: TGTGCCAGCATGGGAGGAAGACGAAGCACTGAAGCTTTCTTT
J: TRBJ2-2; size: many; D: -; V: TRBV2; CDR3: CASSVWQNTGELFF; DNA: TGTGCCAGCAGTGTCTGGCAGAACACCGGGGAGCTGTTTTTT
J: TRBJ1-5; size: few; D: -; V: TRBV2; CDR3: CASSEYFQYSNQPQHF; DNA: TGTGCCAGCAGTGAATATTTTCAGTATAGCAATCAGCCCCAGCATTTT
J: TRBJ2-7; size: many; D: -; V: TRBV12-3/TRBV12-4; CDR3: CASSRTGISYEQYF; DNA: TGTGCCAGCAGCAGAACAGGGATCTCCTACGAGCAGTACTTC
J: TRBJ1-3; size: -; D: TRBD1; V: TRBV11-2; CDR3: CASSGGGGPGNTIYF; DNA: TGTGCCAGCAGCGGAGGGGGCGGACCTGGAAACACCATATATTTT
J: TRBJ1-2; size: many; D: -; V: TRBV2; CDR3: CASSESPTATNYGYTF; DNA: TGTGCCAGCAGTGAATCCCCGACAGCGACTAACTATGGCTACACCTTC
J: TRBJ2-7; size: few; D: TRBD1; V: TRBV27; CDR3: CASSLSATGTSYEQYF; DNA: TGTGCCAGCAGTTTGTCGGCGACAGGGACATCGTACGAGCAGTACTTC
J: TRBJ2-7; size: few; D: TRBD2; V: TRBV16; CDR3: CASSQSVSSGGAYEQYF; DNA: TGTGCCAGCAGCCAATCCGTCTCTAGCGGGGGGGCCTACGAGCAGTACTTC
J: TRBJ2-2; size: many; D: TRBD1; V: TRBV12-3/TRBV12-4; CDR3: CASSYLGQGNTGELFF; DNA: TGTGCCAGCAGTTATCTGGGACAGGGGAACACCGGGGAGCTGTTTTTT
J: TRBJ2-7; size: many; D: -; V: TRBV20-1; CDR3: CSALGAYEQYF; DNA: TGCAGTGCCTTAGGGGCCTACGAGCAGTACTTC
J: TRBJ1-2; size: few; D: -; V: TRBV11-2; CDR3: CASSLGGGLRDGYTF; DNA: TGTGCCAGCAGCTTAGGGGGGGGACTGCGGGATGGCTACACCTTC
J: TRBJ2-3; size: few; D: -; V: TRBV5-4; CDR3: CASSLVQDDTQYF; DNA: TGTGCCAGCAGCCTGGTCCAGGATGATACGCAGTATTTT
J: TRBJ1-3; size: few; D: -; V: TRBV16; CDR3: CASSQSVSGNTIYF; DNA: TGTGCCAGCAGCCAATCGGTCTCTGGAAACACCATATATTTT